The clone carrying this T cell receptor beta chain was seen a single time. This sample is drawn from a study of blood T cell repertoires in COVID-19. On the study more broadly: Acute and convalescent COVID-19 samples came from the United States, Italy and Spain. T cells, B-cell-depleted T cells, or PBMCs supplied cDNA or gDNA.

Original processing methods: Amplified reference gene primers provided the basis for estimating nucleated cell counts. Assay: immunoSEQ multiplex PCR; the TCRdb copy retains only in-frame clones and omits some. The V and J calls and clone size are taken from that table; D and trimming were inferred from the DNA. This sample has a few hundred thousand clones, with about 88% found just once. Germline V gives CDR1 SGHNT, CDR2 YYREEE (reference sequence). This CDR3 contains 15 residues. The V and J ends lost 4 bases and 2 bases respectively, with 12 bases between them. The material sequenced was peripheral blood. The clonotype originates from a human donor in a cohort sampled during active COVID-19. The rearrangement links TRBV5-4 to TRBJ2-2; D is unclear. The CDR3 bases are TGTGCCAGCAGCCAGAGGCCCGTCAACACCGGGGAGCTGTTTTTT. It translates to CASSQRPVNTGELFF. The full variable domain, completed using reference TRBV5-4 and TRBJ2-2, is ETGVTQSPTHLIKTRGQQVTLRCSSQSGHNTVSWYQQALGQGPQFIFQYYREEENGRGNFPPRFSGLQFPNYSSELNVNALELDDSALYLCASSQRPVNTGELFFGEGSRLTVL.